Following are 3 T cell receptor beta chains from one sample sequenced in a study of naive and memory T cell subsets. The beta constant-region primer was an equimolar mix of two oligonucleotides covering TRBC1 and TRBC2. The ligated cDNA underwent four PCR rounds using SP2 and nested alpha and beta constant-region primers. TCRdb itself ran the UMI-ligation and nested PCR reads through MiXCR, one entry per CDR3 protein. The table lists roughly 150,000 distinct CDR3 sequences, approximately 20% of them singletons. Study findings and constraints: A few larger clonotypes appeared in naive repertoires, especially CD8, possibly memory cells re-expressing CD45RA.

Their specific antigens are unknown. Source material: naive CD8+ T cells from blood. These receptors were collected from a human donor in good health.

This clonotype was found many times. The V gene is TRBV27, the J gene TRBJ2-3; the D is unclear. Germline V gene sequence: CDR1 MNHEY, CDR2 SMNVEV (reference sequence). This CDR3 region has 14 residues. V lost 0 bases and J 2 bases, leaving 6 bases between the germline ends. CDR3 nucleotide sequence: TGTGCCAGCAGTTTATCCGCGCACACAGATACGCAGTATTTT. Protein product: CASSLSAHTDTQYF.

The chain carries TRBV19 and TRBJ2-7; D unclear. Germline V CDR1 and CDR2: LNHDA, SQIVND (reference sequence). The CDR3 is 14 amino acids. V was clipped by 3 bases and J by 2 bases, with 11 bases between them. DNA of the CDR3: TGTGCCAGTAGTATGGCCTTTGGCCCCTACGAGCAGTACTTC. Translation gives CASSMAFGPYEQYF.

In its sample, this clonotype was seen a few times. The rearrangement joins TRBV7-9 to TRBJ2-7; TRBD1 agrees at 7 bases. Trimming at V came to 5 bases and at J to 0 bases, leaving 7 bases not matched to a gene. Germline CDR1 is SEHNR and CDR2 is FQNEAQ (reference sequence). CDR3 length equals 15 residues. This chain's CDR3 is CASSEGTASSYEQYF. Written as DNA, the CDR3 is TGTGCCAGCAGCGAAGGGACAGCAAGCTCCTACGAGCAGTACTTC.